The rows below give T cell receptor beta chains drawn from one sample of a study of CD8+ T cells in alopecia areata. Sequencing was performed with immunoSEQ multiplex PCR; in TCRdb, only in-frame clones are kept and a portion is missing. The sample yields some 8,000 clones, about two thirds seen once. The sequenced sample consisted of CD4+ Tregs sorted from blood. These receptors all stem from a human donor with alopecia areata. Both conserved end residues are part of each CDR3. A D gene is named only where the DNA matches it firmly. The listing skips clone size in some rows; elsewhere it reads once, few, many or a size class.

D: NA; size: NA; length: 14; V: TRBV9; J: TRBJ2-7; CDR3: CASSVGAGSYEQYF; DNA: TGTGCCAGCAGCGTAGGGGCAGGTTCCTACGAGCAGTACTTC
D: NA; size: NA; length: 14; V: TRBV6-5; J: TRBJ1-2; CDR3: CASSYSGVSKGYTF; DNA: TGTGCCAGCAGTTACTCGGGGGTCAGCAAAGGCTACACCTTC
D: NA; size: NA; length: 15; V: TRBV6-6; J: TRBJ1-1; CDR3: CASSFPVEGHGEAFF; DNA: TGTGCCAGCAGTTTCCCCGTCGAGGGGCACGGTGAAGCTTTCTTT
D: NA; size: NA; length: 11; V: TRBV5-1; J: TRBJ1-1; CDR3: CASSQGTEAFF; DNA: TGCGCCAGCAGCCAGGGCACTGAAGCTTTCTTT
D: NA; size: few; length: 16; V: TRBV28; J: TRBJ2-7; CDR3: CASSLPGGGIGYEQYF; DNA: TGTGCCAGCAGTTTACCCGGAGGGGGAATTGGCTACGAGCAGTACTTC
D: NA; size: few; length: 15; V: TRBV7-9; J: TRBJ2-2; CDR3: CASSPPGTTTGELFF; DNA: TGTGCCAGCAGCCCCCCCGGTACCACTACCGGGGAGCTGTTTTTT
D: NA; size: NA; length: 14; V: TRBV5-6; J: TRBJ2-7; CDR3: CASSRTGHTYEQYF; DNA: TGTGCCAGCAGCAGGACGGGGCACACCTACGAGCAGTACTTC
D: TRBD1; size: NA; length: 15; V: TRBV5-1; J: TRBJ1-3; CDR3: CASSGQGASGNTIYF; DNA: TGCGCCAGCAGCGGACAGGGGGCTAGTGGAAACACCATATATTTT
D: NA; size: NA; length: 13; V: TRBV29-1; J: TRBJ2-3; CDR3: CSVRTPVRDTQYF; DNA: TGCAGCGTAAGGACACCTGTTCGGGATACGCAGTATTTT
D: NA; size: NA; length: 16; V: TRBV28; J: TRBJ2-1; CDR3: CASSILGDGSYNEQFF; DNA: TGTGCCAGCAGTATTCTGGGGGACGGGTCCTACAATGAGCAGTTCTTC
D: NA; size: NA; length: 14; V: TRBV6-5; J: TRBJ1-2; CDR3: CASSSDRSDYGYTF; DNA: TGTGCCAGCAGTTCGGACAGAAGTGACTATGGCTACACCTTC
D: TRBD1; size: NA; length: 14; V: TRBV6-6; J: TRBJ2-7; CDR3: CASSGTGGPYEQYF; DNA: TGTGCCAGCAGTGGTACAGGGGGTCCGTACGAGCAGTACTTC
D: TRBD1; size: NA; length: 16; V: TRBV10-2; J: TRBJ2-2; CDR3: CASNKRDRANTGELFF; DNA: TGCGCCAGCAACAAAAGGGACAGGGCCAACACCGGGGAGCTGTTTTTT
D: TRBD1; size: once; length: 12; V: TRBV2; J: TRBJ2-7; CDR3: CASRTGGYEQYF; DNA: TGTGCCAGCAGGACAGGGGGCTACGAGCAGTACTTC
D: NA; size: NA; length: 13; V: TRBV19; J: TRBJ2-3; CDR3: CASSYTRADTQYF; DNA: TGTGCCAGTAGTTATACGAGGGCAGATACGCAGTATTTT
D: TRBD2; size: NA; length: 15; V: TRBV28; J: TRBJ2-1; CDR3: CASSFSLAGDGEQFF; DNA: TGTGCCAGCAGTTTCTCACTAGCGGGGGACGGTGAGCAGTTCTTC
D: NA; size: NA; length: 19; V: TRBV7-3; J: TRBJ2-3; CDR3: CASSPKLVLTHISTDTQYF; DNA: TGTGCCAGCAGCCCAAAACTAGTTTTGACCCACATTAGCACAGATACGCAGTATTTT
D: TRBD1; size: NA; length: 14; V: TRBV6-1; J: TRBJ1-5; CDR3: CASSEGTGSQPQHF; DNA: TGTGCCAGCAGTGAGGGGACAGGGAGTCAGCCCCAGCATTTT
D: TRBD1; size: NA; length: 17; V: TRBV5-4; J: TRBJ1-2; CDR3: CASSPPVGTGGARGYTF; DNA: TGTGCCAGCAGCCCGCCGGTCGGGACAGGGGGCGCGCGAGGCTACACCTTC
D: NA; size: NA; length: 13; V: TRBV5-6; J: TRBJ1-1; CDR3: CASSWDEQGVAFF; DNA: TGTGCCAGCAGCTGGGATGAACAGGGAGTAGCTTTCTTT
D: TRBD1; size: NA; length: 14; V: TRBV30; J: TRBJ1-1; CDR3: CAWRGRGLGTEAFF; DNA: TGTGCCTGGAGGGGGAGGGGGCTGGGAACTGAAGCTTTCTTT
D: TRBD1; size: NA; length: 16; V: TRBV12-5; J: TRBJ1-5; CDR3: CASGLGQTGSNQPQHF; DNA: TGTGCTAGTGGTTTGGGGCAGACAGGGAGCAATCAGCCCCAGCATTTT
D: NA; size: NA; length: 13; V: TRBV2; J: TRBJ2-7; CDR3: CARGAGTSYEQYF; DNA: TGTGCCAGGGGGGCAGGGACCTCCTACGAGCAGTACTTC
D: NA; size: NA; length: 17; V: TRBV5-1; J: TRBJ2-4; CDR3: CASTPFPGQRAKNIQYF; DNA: TGCGCCAGCACTCCCTTCCCGGGACAAAGAGCCAAAAACATTCAGTACTTC
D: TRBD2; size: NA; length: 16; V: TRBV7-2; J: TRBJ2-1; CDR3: CASSLDRLADYNEQFF; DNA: TGTGCCAGCAGCTTAGATCGACTAGCGGACTACAATGAGCAGTTCTTC
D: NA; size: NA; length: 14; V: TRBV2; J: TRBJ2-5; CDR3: CASTGAGFQETQYF; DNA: TGTGCCAGCACTGGAGCGGGTTTCCAAGAGACCCAGTACTTC
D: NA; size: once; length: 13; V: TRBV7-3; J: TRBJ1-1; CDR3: CATSGDFYTEAFF; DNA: TGTGCCACCTCCGGAGACTTCTACACTGAAGCTTTCTTT
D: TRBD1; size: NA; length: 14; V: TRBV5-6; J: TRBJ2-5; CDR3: CASSQQGAKETQYF; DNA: TGTGCCAGCAGCCAACAGGGGGCGAAGGAGACCCAGTACTTC
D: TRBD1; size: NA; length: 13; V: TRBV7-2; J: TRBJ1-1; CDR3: CASRSGQGTEAFF; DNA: TGTGCCAGCAGATCCGGACAGGGCACTGAAGCTTTCTTT
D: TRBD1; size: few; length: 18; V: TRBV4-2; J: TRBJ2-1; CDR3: CASSQVGLTGGVFNEQFF; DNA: TGTGCCAGCAGCCAAGTTGGCTTGACAGGGGGTGTTTTCAATGAGCAGTTCTTC
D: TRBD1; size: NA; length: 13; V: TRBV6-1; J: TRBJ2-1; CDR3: CASSEGTGNEQFF; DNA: TGTGCCAGCAGTGAGGGGACAGGGAATGAGCAGTTCTTC
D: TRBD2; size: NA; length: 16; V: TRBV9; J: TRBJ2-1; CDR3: CASSVSGRLSYNEQFF; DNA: TGTGCCAGCAGCGTCTCCGGGAGGCTGTCCTACAATGAGCAGTTCTTC
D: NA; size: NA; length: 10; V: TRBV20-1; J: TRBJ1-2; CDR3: CSAGSYGYTF; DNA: TGCAGTGCTGGGTCCTATGGCTACACCTTC
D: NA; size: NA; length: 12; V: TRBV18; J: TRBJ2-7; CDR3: CASSPQGFEQYF; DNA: TGTGCCAGCTCACCCCAGGGGTTCGAGCAGTACTTC
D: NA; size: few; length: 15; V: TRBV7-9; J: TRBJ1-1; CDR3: CASSSPGNRRTEAFF; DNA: TGTGCCAGCAGCTCACCTGGGAATCGGAGGACTGAAGCTTTCTTT
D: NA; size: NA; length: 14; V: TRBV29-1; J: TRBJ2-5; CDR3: CSVVFRDRQETQYF; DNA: TGCAGCGTTGTTTTCAGGGACCGCCAAGAGACCCAGTACTTC
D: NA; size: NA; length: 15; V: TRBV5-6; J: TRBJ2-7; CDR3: CASSTAGGLIYEQYF; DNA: TGTGCCAGCAGCACGGCAGGGGGGCTCATCTACGAGCAGTACTTC